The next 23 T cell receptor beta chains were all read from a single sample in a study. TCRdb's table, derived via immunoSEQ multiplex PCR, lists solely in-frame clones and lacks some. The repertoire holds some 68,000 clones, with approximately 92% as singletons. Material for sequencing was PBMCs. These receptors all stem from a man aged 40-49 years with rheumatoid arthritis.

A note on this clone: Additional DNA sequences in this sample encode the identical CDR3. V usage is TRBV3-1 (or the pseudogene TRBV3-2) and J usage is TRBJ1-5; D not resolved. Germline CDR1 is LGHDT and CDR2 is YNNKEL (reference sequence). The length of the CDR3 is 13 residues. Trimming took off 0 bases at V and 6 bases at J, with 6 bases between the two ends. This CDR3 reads CASSQDLVQPQHF. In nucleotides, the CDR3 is TGTGCCAGCAGCCAAGATCTTGTTCAGCCCCAGCATTTT.

This CDR3 is CASSQDRSSYNEQFF. The CDR3 nucleotides read TGCGCCAGCAGCCAAGACAGAAGCTCCTACAATGAGCAGTTCTTC. V usage is TRBV4-3 and J usage is TRBJ2-1, with unresolved D. The CDR3 extends over 15 amino acids. V lost 0 bases to trimming and J lost 0 bases, with 6 bases between them. CDR1 LGHNA and CDR2 YSLEER come from the germline V gene.

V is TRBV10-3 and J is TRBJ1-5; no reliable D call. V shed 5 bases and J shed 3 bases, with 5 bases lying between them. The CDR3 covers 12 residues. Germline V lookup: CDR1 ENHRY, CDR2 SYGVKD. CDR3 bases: TGTGCCATCAGTCCTACCAATCAGCCCCAGCATTTT. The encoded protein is CAISPTNQPQHF.

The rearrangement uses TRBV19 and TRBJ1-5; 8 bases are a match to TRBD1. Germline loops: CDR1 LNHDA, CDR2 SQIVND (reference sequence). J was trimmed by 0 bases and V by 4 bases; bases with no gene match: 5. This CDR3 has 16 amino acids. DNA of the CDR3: TGTGCCAGTAGTAAGGGACAGGACTATAGCAATCAGCCCCAGCATTTT. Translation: CASSKGQDYSNQPQHF.

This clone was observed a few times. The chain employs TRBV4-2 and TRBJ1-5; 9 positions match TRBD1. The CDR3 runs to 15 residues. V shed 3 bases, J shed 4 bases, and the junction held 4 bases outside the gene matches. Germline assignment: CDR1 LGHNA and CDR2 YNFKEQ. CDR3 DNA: TGTGCCAGCAGCCATGAACAGGGGGCGAATCAGCCCCAGCATTTT. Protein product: CASSHEQGANQPQHF.

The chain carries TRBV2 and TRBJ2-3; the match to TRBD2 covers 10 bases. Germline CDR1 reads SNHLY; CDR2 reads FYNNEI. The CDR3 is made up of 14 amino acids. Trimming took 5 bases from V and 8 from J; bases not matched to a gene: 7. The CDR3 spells CASSSGTSVGTQYF. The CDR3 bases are TGTGCCAGCAGTTCCGGGACTAGCGTGGGTACGCAGTATTTT.

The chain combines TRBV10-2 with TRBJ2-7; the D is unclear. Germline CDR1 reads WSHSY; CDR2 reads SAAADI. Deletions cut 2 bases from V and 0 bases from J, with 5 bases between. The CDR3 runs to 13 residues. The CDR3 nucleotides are TGCGCCAGCAGTGAGGGTTTCTCCTACGAGCAGTACTTC. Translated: CASSEGFSYEQYF.

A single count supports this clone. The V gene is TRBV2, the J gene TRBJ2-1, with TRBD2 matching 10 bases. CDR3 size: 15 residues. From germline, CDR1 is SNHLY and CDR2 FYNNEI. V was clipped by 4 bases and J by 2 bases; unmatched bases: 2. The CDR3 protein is CASSALAGPYNEQFF. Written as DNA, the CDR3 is TGTGCCAGCAGTGCACTAGCGGGGCCCTACAATGAGCAGTTCTTC.

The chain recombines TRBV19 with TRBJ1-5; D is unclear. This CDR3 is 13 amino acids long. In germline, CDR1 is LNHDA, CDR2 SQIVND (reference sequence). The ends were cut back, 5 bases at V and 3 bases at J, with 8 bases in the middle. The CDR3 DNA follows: TGTGCCAGTAGTCGGAGGGACAATCAGCCCCAGCATTTT. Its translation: CASSRRDNQPQHF.

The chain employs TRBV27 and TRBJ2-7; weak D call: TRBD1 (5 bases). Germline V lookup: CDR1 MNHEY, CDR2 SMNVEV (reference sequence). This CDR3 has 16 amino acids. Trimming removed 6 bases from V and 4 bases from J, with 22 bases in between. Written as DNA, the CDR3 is TGTGCCAGCAGCACCCGGACCCCAAGACAGTCTTACGAGCAGTACTTC. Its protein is CASSTRTPRQSYEQYF.

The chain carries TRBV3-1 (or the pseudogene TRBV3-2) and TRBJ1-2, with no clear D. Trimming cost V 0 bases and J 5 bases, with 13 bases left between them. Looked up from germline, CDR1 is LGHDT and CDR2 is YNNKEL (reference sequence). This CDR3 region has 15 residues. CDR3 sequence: CASSQDLGRSYGYTF. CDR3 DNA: TGTGCCAGCAGCCAAGATCTCGGCAGGTCATATGGCTACACCTTC.

CDR3 amino acids: CASRGTMNTEAFF. CDR3 nucleotides: TGTGCCAGTCGCGGGACAATGAACACTGAAGCTTTCTTT. The chain links TRBV18 to TRBJ1-1; possibly TRBD1 for D (6 bases). The V end was cut by 9 bases, the J end by 0 bases, with 11 bases between. The CDR3 covers 13 residues. Germline V lookup: CDR1 KGHSH, CDR2 LQKENI. The whole variable domain, filled in from reference TRBV18 and TRBJ1-1, reads NAGVMQNPRHLVRRRGQEARLRCSPMKGHSHVYWYRQLPEEGLKFMVYLQKENIIDESGMPKERFSAEFPKEGPSILRIQQVVRGDSAAYFCASRGTMNTEAFFGQGTRLTVV.

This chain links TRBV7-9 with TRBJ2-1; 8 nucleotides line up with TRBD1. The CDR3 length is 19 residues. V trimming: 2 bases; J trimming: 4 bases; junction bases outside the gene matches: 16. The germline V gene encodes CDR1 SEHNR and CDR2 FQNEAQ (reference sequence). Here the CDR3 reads CASSLRVNRAGGSYNEQFF. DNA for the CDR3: TGTGCCAGCAGCTTAAGGGTAAATAGGGCAGGGGGCTCTTACAATGAGCAGTTCTTC.

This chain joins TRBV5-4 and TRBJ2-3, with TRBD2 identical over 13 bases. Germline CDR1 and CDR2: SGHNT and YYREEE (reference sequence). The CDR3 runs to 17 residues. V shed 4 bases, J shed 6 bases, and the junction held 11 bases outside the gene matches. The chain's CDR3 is CASSGTGTSGTGDTQYF. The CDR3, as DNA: TGTGCCAGCAGCGGAACCGGGACTAGCGGGACAGGGGATACGCAGTATTTT.

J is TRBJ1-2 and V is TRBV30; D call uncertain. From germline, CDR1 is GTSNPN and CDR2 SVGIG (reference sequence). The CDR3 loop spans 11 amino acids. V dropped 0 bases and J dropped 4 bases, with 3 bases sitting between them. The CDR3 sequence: CAWSVSYGYTF. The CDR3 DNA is TGTGCCTGGAGTGTAAGCTATGGCTACACCTTC.

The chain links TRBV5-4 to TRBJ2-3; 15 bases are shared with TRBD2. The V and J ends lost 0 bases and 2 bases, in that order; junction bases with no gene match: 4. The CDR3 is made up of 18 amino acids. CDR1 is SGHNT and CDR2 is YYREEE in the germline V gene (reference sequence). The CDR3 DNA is TGTGCCAGCAGCTTGGCCGGGACTAGCGGGAGGCCCACAGATACGCAGTATTTT. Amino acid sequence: CASSLAGTSGRPTDTQYF. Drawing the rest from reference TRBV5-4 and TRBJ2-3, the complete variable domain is ETGVTQSPTHLIKTRGQQVTLRCSSQSGHNTVSWYQQALGQGPQFIFQYYREEENGRGNFPPRFSGLQFPNYSSELNVNALELDDSALYLCASSLAGTSGRPTDTQYFGPGTRLTVL.

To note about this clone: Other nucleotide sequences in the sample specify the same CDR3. The CDR3 DNA follows: TGTGCCAGCAGCTTAGGAGAATATGGCTACACCTTC. The encoded protein is CASSLGEYGYTF. The rearrangement links TRBV7-9 to TRBJ1-2, with D uncertain. CDR1 is SEHNR and CDR2 is FQNEAQ in the germline V gene (reference sequence). The CDR3 contains 12 residues. V was cut by 1 base and J by 5 bases, with 5 bases left in between.

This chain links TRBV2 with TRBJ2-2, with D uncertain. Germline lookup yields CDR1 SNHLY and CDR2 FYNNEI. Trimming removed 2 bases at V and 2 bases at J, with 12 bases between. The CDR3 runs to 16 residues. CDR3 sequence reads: CASSEPPVINTGELFF. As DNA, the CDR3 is TGTGCCAGCAGTGAACCCCCCGTTATTAACACCGGGGAGCTGTTTTTT.

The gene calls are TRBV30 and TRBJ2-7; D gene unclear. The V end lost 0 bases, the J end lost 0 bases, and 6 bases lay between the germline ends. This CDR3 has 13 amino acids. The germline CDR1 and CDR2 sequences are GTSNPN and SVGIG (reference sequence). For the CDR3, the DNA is TGTGCCTGGAGTGTACTGAGCTCCTACGAGCAGTACTTC. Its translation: CAWSVLSSYEQYF. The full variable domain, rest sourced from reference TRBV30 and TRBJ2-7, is SQTIHQWPATLVQPVGSPLSLECTVEGTSNPNLYWYRQAAGRGLQLLFYSVGIGQISSEVPQNLSASRPQDRQFILSSKKLLLSDSGFYLCAWSVLSSYEQYFGPGTRLTVT.

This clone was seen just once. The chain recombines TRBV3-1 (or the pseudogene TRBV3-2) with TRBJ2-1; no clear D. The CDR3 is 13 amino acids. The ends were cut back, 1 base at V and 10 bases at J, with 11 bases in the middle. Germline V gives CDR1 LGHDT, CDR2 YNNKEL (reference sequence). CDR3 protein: CASSQGGPVEQFF. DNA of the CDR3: TGTGCCAGCAGCCAAGGGGGTCCGGTGGAGCAGTTCTTC.

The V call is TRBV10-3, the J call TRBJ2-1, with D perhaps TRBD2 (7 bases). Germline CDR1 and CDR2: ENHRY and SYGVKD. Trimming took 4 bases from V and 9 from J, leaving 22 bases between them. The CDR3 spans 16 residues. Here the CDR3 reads CAISGKTSREGGEQFF. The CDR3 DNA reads TGTGCCATCAGTGGAAAGACTAGCCGCGAGGGGGGTGAGCAGTTCTTC.

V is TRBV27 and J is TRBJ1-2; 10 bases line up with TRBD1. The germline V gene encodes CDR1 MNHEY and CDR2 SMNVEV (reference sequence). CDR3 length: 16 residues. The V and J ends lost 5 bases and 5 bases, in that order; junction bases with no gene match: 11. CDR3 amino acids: CASSTGQGGIGYGYTF. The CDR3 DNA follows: TGTGCCAGCAGTACCGGACAGGGGGGCATTGGGTATGGCTACACCTTC.

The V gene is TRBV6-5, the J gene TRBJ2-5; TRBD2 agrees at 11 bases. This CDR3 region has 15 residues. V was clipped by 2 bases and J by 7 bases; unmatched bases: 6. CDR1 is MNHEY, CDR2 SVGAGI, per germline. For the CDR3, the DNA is TGTGCCAGCAGTTACAATAGCGGGAGGGCCGGGACCCAGTACTTC. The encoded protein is CASSYNSGRAGTQYF.